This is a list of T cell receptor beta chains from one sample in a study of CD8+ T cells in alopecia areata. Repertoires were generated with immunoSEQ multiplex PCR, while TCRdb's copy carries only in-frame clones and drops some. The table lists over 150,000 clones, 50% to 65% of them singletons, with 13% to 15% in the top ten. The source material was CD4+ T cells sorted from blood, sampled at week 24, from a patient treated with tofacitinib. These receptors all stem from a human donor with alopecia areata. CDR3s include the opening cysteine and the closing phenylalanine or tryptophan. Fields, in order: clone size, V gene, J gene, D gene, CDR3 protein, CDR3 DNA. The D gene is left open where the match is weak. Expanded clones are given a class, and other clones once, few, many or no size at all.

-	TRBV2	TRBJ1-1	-	CASSEAGANTEAFF	TGTGCCAGCAGTGAAGCAGGCGCGAACACTGAAGCTTTCTTT
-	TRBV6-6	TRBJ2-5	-	CASSYGETQYF	TGTGCCAGCAGTTACGGGGAGACCCAGTACTTC
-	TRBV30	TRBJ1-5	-	CAWSAGGIYSNQPQHF	TGTGCCTGGAGTGCGGGGGGGATCTATAGCAATCAGCCCCAGCATTTT
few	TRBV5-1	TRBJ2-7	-	CASSLRGSGVYEQYF	TGCGCCAGCAGCTTGCGTGGGTCGGGCGTCTACGAGCAGTACTTC
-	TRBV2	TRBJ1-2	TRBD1	CASSETGGGYTF	TGTGCCAGCAGTGAAACAGGGGGTGGCTACACCTTC
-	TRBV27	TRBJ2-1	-	CASRKPGLWYNEQFF	TGTGCCAGCAGGAAGCCGGGACTGTGGTACAATGAGCAGTTCTTC
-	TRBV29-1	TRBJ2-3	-	CSVGADTQYF	TGCAGCGTTGGCGCAGATACGCAGTATTTT
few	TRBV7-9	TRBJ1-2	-	CASSDQGRPYGYTF	TGTGCCAGCAGCGATCAGGGCCGACCCTATGGCTACACCTTC
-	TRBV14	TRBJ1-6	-	CASSQGLSYNSPLHF	TGTGCCAGCAGCCAAGGACTCTCCTATAATTCACCCCTCCACTTT
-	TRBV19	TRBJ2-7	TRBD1	CASSPQGQRTYEQYF	TGTGCCAGTAGTCCACAGGGACAGAGAACCTACGAGCAGTACTTC
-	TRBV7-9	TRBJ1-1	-	CASSLTSGLNTEAFF	TGTGCCAGCAGCTTAACGTCCGGATTGAACACTGAAGCTTTCTTT
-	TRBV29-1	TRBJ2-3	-	CSVGGRVTDTQYF	TGCAGCGTTGGGGGGAGAGTCACAGATACGCAGTATTTT
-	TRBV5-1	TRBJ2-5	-	CASSRGVLQETQYF	TGCGCCAGCAGCAGAGGGGTTTTACAGGAGACCCAGTACTTC
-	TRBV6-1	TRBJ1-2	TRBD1	CASMGTGGVGYTF	TGTGCCAGCATGGGGACAGGGGGAGTTGGCTACACCTTC
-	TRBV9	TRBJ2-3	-	CASSVALTTDTQYF	TGTGCCAGCAGCGTAGCCCTAACCACAGATACGCAGTATTTT
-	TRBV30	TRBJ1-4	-	CAWMGTNEKLFF	TGTGCCTGGATGGGAACTAATGAAAAACTGTTTTTT
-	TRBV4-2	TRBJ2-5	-	CASSQRAGGYQETQYF	TGTGCCAGCAGCCAAAGAGCGGGCGGGTACCAAGAGACCCAGTACTTC
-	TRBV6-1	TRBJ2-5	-	CASSLSSGASETQYF	TGTGCCAGCAGTTTAAGTAGCGGAGCGAGTGAGACCCAGTACTTC
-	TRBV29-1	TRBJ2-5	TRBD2	CSVKGSGGKETQYF	TGCAGCGTTAAGGGTAGCGGGGGGAAAGAGACCCAGTACTTC
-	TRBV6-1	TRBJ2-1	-	CASSLDRTEQFF	TGTGCCAGCAGTCTGGACAGAACCGAGCAGTTCTTC
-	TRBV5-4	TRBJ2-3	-	CASSSIGGTDTQYF	TGTGCCAGCAGCTCAATAGGGGGAACAGATACGCAGTATTTT
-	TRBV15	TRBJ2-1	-	CATSRDNGGAQRYEQFF	TGTGCCACCAGCAGAGACAATGGCGGGGCCCAACGCTATGAGCAGTTCTTC
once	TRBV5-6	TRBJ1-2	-	CASSLEGTYGYTF	TGTGCCAGCAGCTTGGAGGGGACCTACGGCTACACCTTC
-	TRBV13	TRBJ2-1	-	CASSLDGGRSYNEQFF	TGTGCCAGCAGCTTAGACGGGGGCCGCTCCTACAATGAGCAGTTCTTC
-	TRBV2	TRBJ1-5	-	CASRPISDQPQHF	TGTGCCAGCAGGCCCATTTCAGATCAGCCCCAGCATTTT
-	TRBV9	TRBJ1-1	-	CASSVDLLAEAFF	TGTGCCAGCAGCGTAGATCTCCTTGCTGAAGCTTTCTTT
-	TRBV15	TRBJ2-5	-	CATSRGHGQQETQYF	TGTGCCACCAGCAGAGGTCACGGCCAACAAGAGACCCAGTACTTC
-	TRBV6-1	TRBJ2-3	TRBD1	CASRAGTGNADTQYF	TGTGCCAGCAGAGCCGGGACAGGGAACGCAGATACGCAGTATTTT
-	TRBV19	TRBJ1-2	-	CASSIDHGLYGYTF	TGTGCCAGTAGTATAGATCACGGCTTATATGGCTACACCTTC
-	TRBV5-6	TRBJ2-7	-	CASSSTSYEQYF	TGTGCCAGCAGCTCCACCTCCTACGAGCAGTACTTC
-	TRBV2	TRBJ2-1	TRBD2	CASSEFGLAGYNEQFF	TGTGCCAGCAGTGAGTTTGGACTAGCGGGGTACAATGAGCAGTTCTTC
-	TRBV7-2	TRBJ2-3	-	CASSLSGQSDTQYF	TGTGCCAGCAGCTTGAGCGGACAGTCCGATACGCAGTATTTT
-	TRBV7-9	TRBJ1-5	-	CASSTGRINQPQHF	TGTGCCAGCAGCACGGGACGGATCAATCAGCCCCAGCATTTT
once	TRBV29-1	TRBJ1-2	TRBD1	CSVEVPGQGEYGYTF	TGCAGCGTTGAAGTCCCGGGACAGGGAGAGTATGGCTACACCTTC
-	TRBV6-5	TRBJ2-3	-	CASSYSIATDTQYF	TGTGCCAGCAGTTACTCGATAGCTACAGATACGCAGTATTTT
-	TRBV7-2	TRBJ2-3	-	CASSLVADTQYF	TGTGCCAGCAGCTTAGTGGCAGATACGCAGTATTTT
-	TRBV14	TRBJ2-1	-	CASSQVREQFF	TGTGCCAGCAGCCAAGTAAGGGAGCAGTTCTTC
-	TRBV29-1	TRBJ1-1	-	CSGGGPWNTEAFF	TGCAGCGGGGGAGGACCTTGGAACACTGAAGCTTTCTTT
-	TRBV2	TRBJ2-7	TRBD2	CASSFPYLAGAYEQYF	TGTGCCAGCAGTTTTCCATACCTAGCGGGGGCTTACGAGCAGTACTTC
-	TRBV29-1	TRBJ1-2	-	CSVVGTVGYTF	TGCAGCGTTGTTGGGACGGTCGGCTACACCTTC
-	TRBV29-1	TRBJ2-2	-	CSAENPNTGELFF	TGCAGCGCAGAGAACCCGAACACCGGGGAGCTGTTTTTT
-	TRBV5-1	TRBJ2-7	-	CASSSNQLEQYF	TGCGCCAGCAGCTCCAATCAGCTCGAGCAGTACTTC
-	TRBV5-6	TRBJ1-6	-	CASSLAGNSPLHF	TGTGCCAGCAGCTTGGCGGGGAATTCACCCCTCCACTTT
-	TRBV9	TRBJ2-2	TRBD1	CASSVGPGTGYTGELFF	TGTGCCAGCAGCGTAGGACCCGGGACAGGGTACACCGGGGAGCTGTTTTTT
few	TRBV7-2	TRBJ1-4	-	CASSLDARAEKLFF	TGTGCCAGCAGCTTAGATGCCAGGGCTGAAAAACTGTTTTTT
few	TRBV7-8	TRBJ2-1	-	CASSLRSEQFF	TGTGCCAGCAGCTTAAGGAGTGAGCAGTTCTTC
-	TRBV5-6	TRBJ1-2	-	CASSPGQNYGYTF	TGTGCCAGCAGCCCCGGACAGAACTATGGCTACACCTTC
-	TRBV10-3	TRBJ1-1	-	CAISDGGIEAFF	TGTGCCATCAGTGATGGGGGGATTGAAGCTTTCTTT
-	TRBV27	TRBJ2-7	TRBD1	CASSWGQAPKQYF	TGTGCCAGCAGTTGGGGACAGGCTCCGAAGCAGTACTTC